This TCR beta chain appears in the sequencing data of a study of shared clonotypes between healthy human individuals. Study background: Donors consisted of two women and three men between 18 and 49.

The data were produced by immunoSEQ multiplex PCR, yet TCRdb's version contains in-frame clones alone and is incomplete. The sample yields about 2.3 million clones, approximately 95% seen once. Per the germline V gene, CDR1 is SGHTA and CDR2 is FQGNSA. The CDR3 length is 14 residues. With 0 bases removed from V and 4 bases from J, the gap between germline ends came to 7 bases. The chain joins TRBV7-2 to TRBJ2-1, with D unclear. This sequence originates from a man younger than 30 in good health. Some clones in this sample may be carry-over from other donors' samples. The sequenced material came from naive CD4+ T cells from PBMCs. Noted subset: CD45RA+ positively selected. The CDR3 here is CASSLAGWYNEQFF. CDR3 nucleotides: TGTGCCAGCAGCTTAGCGGGATGGTACAATGAGCAGTTCTTC.